One sample yielded the 21 T cell receptor beta chains listed below, sequenced in a study of PD-1 blockade in classical Hodgkin lymphoma. Indicated time point: cycle 4 day 1 (C4D1), after 6 weeks of nivolumab. Brentuximab vedotin exposure varied among the patients, all of whom had relapsed after autologous stem cell transplantation. After thawing, PBMCs were subjected to magnetic negative selection to isolate CD8+ T cells. Measured with immunoSEQ multiplex PCR; TCRdb has only the in-frame clones, and not every one. The sample consists of several thousand clones, about 81% of them appearing once. The specimen was CD8+ T cells from blood, collected before the fourth cycle of nivolumab. All receptors derive from a human donor with classical Hodgkin lymphoma.

The chain carries TRBV29-1 and TRBJ2-1; 7 nucleotides match TRBD1. V lost 0 bases to trimming and J lost 3 bases; unmatched junction nucleotides: 8. CDR3 length: 16 amino acids. CDR1 SQVTM and CDR2 ANQGSEA come from the germline V gene. The CDR3 bases are TGCAGCGTTGAAGACCAGGACAGGAAAAACTACAATGAGCAGTTCTTC. This sequence encodes CSVEDQDRKNYNEQFF.

This clone is termed medium-sized (0.01 to 0.1%). The same CDR3 is also encoded by other DNA sequences in this sample. The chain joins TRBV4-1 to TRBJ2-7; D may be TRBD1 or TRBD2 (5 bases each). Trimming stripped 1 base from V and 2 bases from J, with 9 bases between. The CDR3 loop spans 14 amino acids. Germline V gene lookup returns CDR1 MGHRA and CDR2 YSYEKL. CDR3 region: CASSQAGAAYEQYF. CDR3 DNA: TGCGCCAGCAGCCAAGCCGGGGCCGCCTACGAGCAGTACTTC.

The rearrangement links TRBV14 to TRBJ2-1; tentative D call: TRBD2 (6 bases). The CDR3 extends over 16 amino acids. V was cut by 1 base and J by 2 bases, with 12 bases left in between. Germline CDR1 is SGHDN and CDR2 is FVKESK. CDR3 sequence (DNA): TGTGCCAGCAGCCAAGGGAGGGACCCCACCTACAATGAGCAGTTCTTC. Protein product: CASSQGRDPTYNEQFF.

The gene calls are TRBV27 and TRBJ2-2; weak D call: TRBD2 (5 bases). This CDR3 is built from 16 residues. The V end lost 5 bases, the J end lost 1 base, and 14 bases lay between the germline ends. From germline, CDR1 is MNHEY and CDR2 SMNVEV (reference sequence). The CDR3 sequence: CASSAGIALNTGELFF. The CDR3 coding sequence is TGTGCCAGCAGTGCCGGGATAGCGTTGAACACCGGGGAGCTGTTTTTT.

The chain combines TRBV7-6 with TRBJ2-2; D gene unclear. The CDR3 spans 16 residues. The V gene's germline CDR1 is SGHVS and CDR2 FNYEAQ. Trimming removed 0 bases at V and 3 bases at J, with 11 bases between. This chain's CDR3 is CASSLAVSSYTGELFF. The CDR3 DNA follows: TGTGCCAGCAGCTTAGCTGTAAGCTCGTACACCGGGGAGCTGTTTTTT.

By sample fraction, this clone is large. The V and J genes are TRBV6-1 and TRBJ2-3, with D possibly TRBD2 on 6 matching bases. Germline CDR1 MNHNS, CDR2 SASEGT. Trimming took off 3 bases at V and 3 bases at J, with 13 bases between the two ends. There are 15 residues in the CDR3. CDR3 sequence: CASSDYAGKTDTQYF. CDR3 sequence (DNA): TGTGCCAGCAGTGATTACGCGGGGAAAACAGATACGCAGTATTTT.

This clone was found once. The chain carries TRBV11-2 and TRBJ2-1; TRBD1 aligns across 7 bases. Per germline, CDR1 SGHAT and CDR2 FQNNGV. V shed 4 bases and J 3 bases; nucleotides not matched to a gene: 6. This CDR3 has 15 amino acids. Written as DNA, the CDR3 is TGTGCCAGCAGCTCCCCGGGACAGCACTACAATGAGCAGTTCTTC. This translates into CASSSPGQHYNEQFF.

This clone appeared a single time. J is TRBJ2-7 and V is TRBV18; 10 positions match TRBD2. This CDR3 has 15 residues. V dropped 2 bases and J dropped 4; count of bases not matched to a gene: 5. Germline values: CDR1 KGHSH, CDR2 LQKENI. CDR3 sequence (DNA): TGTGCCAGCTCACCAAAAGCGGGGGGGCAATACGAGCAGTACTTC. This codes for CASSPKAGGQYEQYF.

This clone was recorded once. CDR3 in DNA: TGTGCCAGCAGTTCCGGGAGGGCCGACGAGCAGTACTTC. Translating gives CASSSGRADEQYF. V and J are TRBV7-8 and TRBJ2-7; TRBD2 matches at 8 bases. Germline CDR1 and CDR2: SGHVS and FQNEAQ. The length of the CDR3 is 13 residues. V trimming: 6 bases; J trimming: 5 bases; junction bases outside the gene matches: 6.

The chain employs TRBV19 and TRBJ1-1; D is uncertain. The CDR3 extends over 12 amino acids. CDR1 and CDR2 from the germline V gene are LNHDA and SQIVND (reference sequence). Trimming shortened V by 6 bases and J by 0 bases, and 5 bases separated the two germline ends. The chain's CDR3 is CASRDLNTEAFF. The DNA for the CDR3 is TGTGCCAGTAGGGACCTGAACACTGAAGCTTTCTTT.

The V call is TRBV27, the J call TRBJ1-6; 8 nucleotides match TRBD1. Germline V lookup: CDR1 MNHEY, CDR2 SMNVEV (reference sequence). Trimming took 0 bases from V and 6 from J; bases not matched to a gene: 1. The CDR3 consists of 15 residues. This CDR3 reads CASSLSQGANSPLHF. CDR3 DNA sequence: TGTGCCAGCAGTTTATCTCAGGGGGCTAATTCACCCCTCCACTTT.

This clone was seen only once. This chain uses TRBV29-1 with TRBJ2-7; TRBD1 matches at 10 bases. Looked up from germline, CDR1 is SQVTM and CDR2 is ANQGSEA. J was trimmed by 4 bases and V by 0 bases; bases with no gene match: 9. The CDR3 is made up of 16 amino acids. The CDR3 DNA reads TGCAGCGTTGAAGATCGGGAGACAGGGGGCGTTTACGAGCAGTACTTC. Translation: CSVEDRETGGVYEQYF.

The rearrangement uses TRBV5-6 and TRBJ2-1; D possibly matches TRBD1 or TRBD2 (6 bases each). Trimming removed 4 bases at V and 3 bases at J, with 17 bases between. The CDR3 contains 16 residues. Germline V CDR1 and CDR2: SGHDT, YYEEEE. CDR3 protein: CASSPGANGYYNEQFF. CDR3 bases: TGTGCCAGCAGCCCGGGGGCGAACGGTTACTACAATGAGCAGTTCTTC.

The chain joins TRBV27 to TRBJ2-2; tentative D call: TRBD2 (7 bases). V was pared by 3 bases and J by 4 bases, with 12 bases between. CDR1 and CDR2 from the germline V gene are MNHEY and SMNVEV (reference sequence). CDR3 length: 15 residues. DNA for the CDR3: TGTGCCAGCAGTTTCGGGGGGCTGGGCACCGGGGAGCTGTTTTTT. Its protein product is CASSFGGLGTGELFF.

The CDR3 here is CASSSWTGPDRTDTQYF. The CDR3, as DNA: TGTGCCAGCAGCTCCTGGACAGGGCCCGATCGCACAGATACGCAGTATTTT. The rearrangement joins TRBV13 to TRBJ2-3, with 8 bases that match TRBD1. V was clipped by 4 bases and J by 1 base; unmatched bases: 10. In germline, CDR1 is PRHDT, CDR2 FYEKMQ (reference sequence). The CDR3 sequence is 17 residues long.

This chain uses TRBV4-1 with TRBJ2-1; D may be TRBD2 (5 bases). Germline V CDR1 and CDR2: MGHRA, YSYEKL. Trimming removed 1 base from V and 8 bases from J, with 9 bases in between. This CDR3 contains 13 residues. Here the CDR3 reads CASSQVGGYEQFF. The CDR3 region has the DNA TGCGCCAGCAGCCAAGTAGGAGGTTATGAGCAGTTCTTC.

This clone was seen only once. This chain connects TRBV29-1 to TRBJ2-1; 10 nucleotides align to TRBD1. The V and J ends lost 0 bases and 7 bases, in that order; junction bases with no gene match: 15. From germline, CDR1 is SQVTM and CDR2 ANQGSEA. The CDR3 totals 18 residues. The CDR3 region is CSVEDASLGTGVSNEQFF. For the CDR3, the DNA is TGCAGCGTTGAAGATGCGAGTCTCGGGACAGGGGTTTCTAATGAGCAGTTCTTC.

This chain joins TRBV7-7 and TRBJ2-6; D is uncertain. The V end was cut by 5 bases, the J end by 5 bases, with 19 bases between. Germline V gene sequence: CDR1 SSHAT, CDR2 FNYEAQ (reference sequence). This CDR3 comprises 17 residues. CDR3 protein: CASSKCKPQSRANVLTF. In nucleotides, the CDR3 is TGTGCCAGCAGCAAGTGCAAGCCACAAAGTCGGGCCAACGTCCTGACTTTC.

CDR3 in amino acids: CASSQAGPTQGTEAFF. In DNA, the CDR3 is TGCGCCAGCAGCCAAGCCGGACCTACACAAGGCACTGAAGCTTTCTTT. The V call is TRBV4-1, the J call TRBJ1-1; D is ambiguous. Deletions cut 1 base from V and 4 bases from J, with 16 bases between. The length of the CDR3 is 16 residues. Germline V gene lookup returns CDR1 MGHRA and CDR2 YSYEKL.

The chain recombines TRBV14 with TRBJ2-1; no clear D gene. Trimming took off 2 bases at V and 1 base at J, with 9 bases between the two ends. The CDR3 spans 15 residues. Germline lookup yields CDR1 SGHDN and CDR2 FVKESK. The CDR3 bases are TGTGCCAGCAGCCAACTAGACCCTTCCTACAATGAGCAGTTCTTC. It encodes CASSQLDPSYNEQFF.

CDR3 sequence: CASSSASPEVFF. DNA for the CDR3: TGTGCCAGCAGCTCCGCAAGCCCGGAAGTCTTCTTC. This rearrangement joins TRBV5-2 to TRBJ2-7. TRBV5-2 corresponds to a pseudogene. The CDR3 is made up of 12 amino acids.